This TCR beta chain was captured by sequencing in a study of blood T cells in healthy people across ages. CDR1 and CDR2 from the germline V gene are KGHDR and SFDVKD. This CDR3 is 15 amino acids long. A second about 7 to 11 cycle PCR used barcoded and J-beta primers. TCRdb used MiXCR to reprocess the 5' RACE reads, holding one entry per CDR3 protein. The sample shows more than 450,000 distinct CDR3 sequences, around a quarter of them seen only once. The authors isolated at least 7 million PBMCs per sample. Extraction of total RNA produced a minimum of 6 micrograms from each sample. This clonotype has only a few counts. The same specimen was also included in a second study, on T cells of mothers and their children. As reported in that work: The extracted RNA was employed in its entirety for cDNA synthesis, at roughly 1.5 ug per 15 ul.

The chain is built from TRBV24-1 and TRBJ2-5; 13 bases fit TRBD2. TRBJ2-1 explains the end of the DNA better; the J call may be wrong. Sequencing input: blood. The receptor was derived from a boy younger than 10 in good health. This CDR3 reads CATSAPGLAGNEQFF. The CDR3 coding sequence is TGTGCCACCAGTGCTCCGGGACTAGCGGGAAATGAGCAGTTCTTC.